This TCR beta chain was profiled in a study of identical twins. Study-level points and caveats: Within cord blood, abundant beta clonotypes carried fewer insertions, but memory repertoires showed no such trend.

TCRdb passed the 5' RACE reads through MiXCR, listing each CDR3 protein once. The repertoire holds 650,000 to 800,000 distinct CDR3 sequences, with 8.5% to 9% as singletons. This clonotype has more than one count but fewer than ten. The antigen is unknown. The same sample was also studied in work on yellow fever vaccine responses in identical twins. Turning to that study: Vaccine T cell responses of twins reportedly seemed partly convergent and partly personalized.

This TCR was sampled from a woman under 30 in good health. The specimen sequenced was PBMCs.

The DNA for the CDR3 is TGTGCCATCAGTGGCGGTGCGACAAACACTGAAGCTTTCTTT. Protein sequence: CAISGGATNTEAFF. This chain joins TRBV10-3 and TRBJ1-1; D remains unclear. V was trimmed by 4 bases and J by 2 bases, leaving 11 bases between them. CDR1 is ENHRY and CDR2 is SYGVKD in the germline V gene. CDR3 length equals 14 residues.